Below, one T cell receptor (beta chain) is given with its context. CDR1 is MNHNY, CDR2 SVGAGI, per germline (reference sequence). V shed 4 bases and J shed 5 bases, with 9 bases lying between them. This CDR3 is built from 13 residues. This table comes from immunoSEQ multiplex PCR, and its TCRdb copy is limited to in-frame clones, with some not included. This table has around 5,600 clones, over 65% appearing once. This sample was taken from a study of chemoradiotherapy in HPV16-positive cancers. The TCR originated in a human donor with HPV-associated anogenital cancer. This rearrangement joins TRBV6-6 to TRBJ2-1; maybe TRBD2 (5 bases). Sample: tumor tissue, taken from a patient who underwent chemoradiotherapy. In DNA, the CDR3 is TGTGCCAGCAGTTTGGACGGGGACAATGAGCAGTTCTTC. This codes for CASSLDGDNEQFF.